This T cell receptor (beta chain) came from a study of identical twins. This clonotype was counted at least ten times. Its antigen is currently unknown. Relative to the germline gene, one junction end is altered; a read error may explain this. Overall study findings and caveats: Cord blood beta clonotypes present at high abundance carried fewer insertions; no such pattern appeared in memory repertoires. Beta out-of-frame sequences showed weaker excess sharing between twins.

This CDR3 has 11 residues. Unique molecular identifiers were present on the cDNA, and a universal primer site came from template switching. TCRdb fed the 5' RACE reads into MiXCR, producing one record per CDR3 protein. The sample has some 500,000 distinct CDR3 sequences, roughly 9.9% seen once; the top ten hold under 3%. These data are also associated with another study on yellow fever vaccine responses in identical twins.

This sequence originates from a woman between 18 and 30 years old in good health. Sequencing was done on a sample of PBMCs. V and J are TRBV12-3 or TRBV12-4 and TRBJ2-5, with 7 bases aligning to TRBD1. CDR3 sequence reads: CASSPTGQPHF. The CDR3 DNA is TGTGCCAGCAGTCCAACGGGACAGCCCCACTTC.